The 14 T cell receptor beta chains below come from one sample, sequenced in a study of blood T cells in healthy people across ages. It was with a sample-barcoded 5' primer and a J-beta primer mix that a second PCR of roughly 7 to 12 cycles was run. TCRdb called the 5' RACE reads again in MiXCR, with one record for every CDR3 protein. Of approximately 810,000 distinct CDR3 sequences listed, less than 35% are singletons. What was sequenced was blood. Receptors were obtained from a woman older than 75 in good health.

This clonotype was picked up many times. The rearrangement uses TRBV20-1 and TRBJ2-3; the D gene could be TRBD1 or TRBD2 (5 bases each). Germline V gene lookup returns CDR1 DFQATT and CDR2 SNEGSKA (reference sequence). Trimming stripped 0 bases from V and 3 bases from J, with 13 bases between. The CDR3 is 15 residues long. CDR3 DNA: TGCAGTGCTAGAGATCTATCCAGGGAGACAGATACGCAGTATTTT. This encodes CSARDLSRETDTQYF.

V is TRBV29-1 and J is TRBJ2-5, with 8 bases fitting TRBD1. The DNA end favors TRBJ2-7, so the J call may be wrong. The CDR3 has 12 amino acids. Germline assignment: CDR1 SQVTM and CDR2 ANQGSEA. For the CDR3, the DNA is TGCAGCGTTGTAGGACAGGGATACGAGCAGTACTTC. This encodes CSVVGQGYEQYF.

The rearrangement joins TRBV7-2 to TRBJ2-3; TRBD2 agrees at 8 bases. This CDR3 comprises 18 residues. V trimming: 5 bases; J trimming: 2 bases; junction bases outside the gene matches: 15. CDR1 is SGHTA, CDR2 FQGNSA, per germline. The CDR3 is CASSASASSGKLTDTQYF. In DNA form, the CDR3 reads TGTGCCAGCAGCGCCTCGGCTAGTAGCGGGAAGCTCACAGATACGCAGTATTTT.

The chain has TRBV6-2 or TRBV6-3 and TRBJ2-7, with 9 bases that match TRBD2. Per the germline V gene, CDR1 is MNHEY and CDR2 is SVGEGT. This CDR3 is 17 amino acids long. The trim removed 4 bases at V and 7 bases at J, leaving 17 bases unmatched. The CDR3 nucleotides are TGTGCCAGCAGTTCGAGCGATCTAGCGGGGTCCTACAATGAGCAGTACTTC. Protein sequence: CASSSSDLAGSYNEQYF.

Ten or more counts support this clonotype. The V call is TRBV7-9, the J call TRBJ2-7, with a weak D call TRBD1 (6 bases). This CDR3 has 13 amino acids. The germline V gene has CDR1 SEHNR and CDR2 FQNEAQ (reference sequence). V gave up 4 bases and J gave up 3 bases, with 10 bases separating them. The CDR3 loop is CASSSYRDYEQYF. CDR3 nucleotide sequence: TGTGCCAGCAGCTCCTACAGGGACTACGAGCAGTACTTC.

The rearrangement links TRBV7-2 to TRBJ2-5; TRBD1 matches at 9 bases. This CDR3 has 14 residues. The ends lost 6 bases at V and 5 bases at J; junction bases unmatched: 7. Looked up from germline, CDR1 is SGHTA and CDR2 is FQGNSA. CDR3 sequence reads: CASSVDRGWETQYF. CDR3 nucleotides: TGTGCCAGCAGTGTCGACAGGGGGTGGGAGACCCAGTACTTC.

The sample holds many counts of this clonotype. CDR3 sequence (DNA): TGTGCCAGCAGCTCGAACTACAAGACGGTGCATGGGGGCTACACCTTC. It yields the protein CASSSNYKTVHGGYTF. This chain links TRBV11-2 with TRBJ1-2; no firm D call. The germline V and J ends were trimmed by 4 bases and 8 bases, with 23 bases remaining between them. CDR1 is SGHAT and CDR2 is FQNNGV in the germline V gene. The CDR3 sequence is 16 residues long.

Points on this clonotype: Possible read error: a much larger clone is one base away. The conserved phenylalanine or tryptophan is not found at the CDR3 terminus, so this likely reflects a read error. This chain connects TRBV10-1 to TRBJ2-5, with 7 bases identical to TRBD2. The J call may be wrong; the DNA end is better matched by TRBJ2-4. Germline CDR1 reads WNHNN; CDR2 reads SYGVQD (reference sequence). CDR3 length: 15 residues. CDR3 protein: CASKPPGLPKNIQYC. The CDR3 bases are TGCGCCAGCAAACCCCCGGGACTACCTAAAAACATTCAGTACTGC.

This clonotype was picked up a small number of times. Just one base apart from a much larger clone, this may be a read error. The V call is TRBV7-2, the J call TRBJ2-5, with TRBD1 as a possible D gene (6 bases). Trimming took 1 base from V and 11 from J, leaving 17 bases between them. CDR3 size: 14 residues. Germline V gene lookup returns CDR1 SGHTA and CDR2 FQGNSA. This CDR3 is CASSLVGGENEQYF. CDR3 coding DNA: TGTGCCAGCAGCTTAGTAGGGGGTGAGAATGAGCAGTACTTC.

About this clonotype itself: A read error is possible here, since a much larger clone lies one base away. V and J are TRBV9 and TRBJ2-3; D gene ambiguous. Germline-derived CDR1 and CDR2 are SGDLS and YYNGEE. The CDR3 is made up of 15 amino acids. Trimming took off 3 bases at V and 0 bases at J, with 11 bases between the two ends. The CDR3 is CASSAPPLSTDTQYF. DNA of the CDR3: TGTGCCAGCAGCGCGCCTCCTCTTAGCACAGATACGCAGTATTTT.

This clonotype was seen a handful of times. The chain employs TRBV30 and TRBJ2-2, with D possibly TRBD1 on 6 matching bases. There are 15 residues in the CDR3. Germline CDR1 GTSNPN, CDR2 SVGIG (reference sequence). Trimming took 2 bases from V and 1 from J, leaving 11 bases between them. The CDR3 here is CAWSSQGLNTGELFF. The CDR3 DNA reads TGTGCCTGGAGTAGTCAGGGGCTGAACACCGGGGAGCTGTTTTTT.

This clonotype occurred a few times. The rearrangement joins TRBV20-1 to TRBJ2-3; 12 bases map to TRBD2. J lost 5 bases, V lost 3 bases, and 9 bases had no gene match. Germline V lookup: CDR1 DFQATT, CDR2 SNEGSKA (reference sequence). The CDR3 is 16 residues long. The CDR3 DNA sequence: TGCAGTGCTAGGAGGGCTAGCGGGGGGGCCAAAGATACGCAGTATTTT. Encoded protein: CSARRASGGAKDTQYF.

Concerning this clonotype itself: Since a much larger clone is just one base distant, this may be a read error. This chain uses TRBV5-5 with TRBJ1-1, with D perhaps TRBD1 (5 bases). CDR1 is SGHKS and CDR2 is YYEKEE in the germline V gene (reference sequence). CDR3 length equals 13 residues. The germline V and J ends were trimmed by 1 base and 10 bases, with 14 bases remaining between them. CDR3 sequence (DNA): TGTGCCAGCAGCTTGTTAGGGGCTAGTGGAGCTTTCTTT. Its translation is CASSLLGASGAFF.

This clonotype was counted many times. This chain joins TRBV6-6 and TRBJ2-5; TRBD2 is a possible D gene (6 bases). Per germline, CDR1 MNHNY and CDR2 SVGAGI (reference sequence). V was pared by 3 bases and J by 3 bases, with 17 bases between. The CDR3 loop spans 16 amino acids. The CDR3 sequence: CASSYSPGGSKETQYF. The CDR3 region has the DNA TGTGCCAGCAGTTATTCCCCCGGGGGATCGAAAGAGACCCAGTACTTC.